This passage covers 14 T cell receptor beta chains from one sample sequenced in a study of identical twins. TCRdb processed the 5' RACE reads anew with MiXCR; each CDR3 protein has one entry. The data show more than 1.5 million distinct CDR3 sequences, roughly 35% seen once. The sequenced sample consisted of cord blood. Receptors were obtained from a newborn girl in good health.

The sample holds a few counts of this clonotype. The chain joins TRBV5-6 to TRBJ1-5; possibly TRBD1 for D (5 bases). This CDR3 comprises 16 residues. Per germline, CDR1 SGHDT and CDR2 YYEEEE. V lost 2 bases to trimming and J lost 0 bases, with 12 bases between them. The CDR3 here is CASSLGGVYSNQPQHF. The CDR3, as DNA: TGTGCCAGCAGCTTAGGAGGGGTCTATAGCAATCAGCCCCAGCATTTT.

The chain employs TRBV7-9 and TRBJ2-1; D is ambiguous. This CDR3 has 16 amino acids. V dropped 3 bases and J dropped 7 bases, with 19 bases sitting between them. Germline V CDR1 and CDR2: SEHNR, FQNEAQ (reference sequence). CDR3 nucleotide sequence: TGTGCCAGCAGCTTGGGCCTGCAGTATCGAAGTAATGAGCAGTTCTTC. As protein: CASSLGLQYRSNEQFF.

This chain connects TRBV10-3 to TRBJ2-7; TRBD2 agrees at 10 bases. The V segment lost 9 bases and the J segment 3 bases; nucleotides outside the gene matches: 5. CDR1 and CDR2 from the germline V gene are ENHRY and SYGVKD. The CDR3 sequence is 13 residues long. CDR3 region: CAMSSGGRYEQYV. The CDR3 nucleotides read TGTGCCATGTCTAGCGGGGGACGCTACGAGCAGTACGTC.

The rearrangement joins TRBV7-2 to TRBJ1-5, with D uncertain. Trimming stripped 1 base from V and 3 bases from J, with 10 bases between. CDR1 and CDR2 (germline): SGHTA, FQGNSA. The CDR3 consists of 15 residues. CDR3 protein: CASSLVPGVNQPQHF. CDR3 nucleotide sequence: TGTGCCAGCAGCTTAGTTCCCGGGGTCAATCAGCCCCAGCATTTT.

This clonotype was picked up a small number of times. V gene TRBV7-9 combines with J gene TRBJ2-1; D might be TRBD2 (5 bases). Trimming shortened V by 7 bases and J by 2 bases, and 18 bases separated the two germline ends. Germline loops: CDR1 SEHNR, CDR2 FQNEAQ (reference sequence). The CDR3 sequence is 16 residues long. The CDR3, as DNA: TGTGCCAGCATTAGCGCCGCTTTTGACCCCTACAATGAGCAGTTCTTC. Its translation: CASISAAFDPYNEQFF.

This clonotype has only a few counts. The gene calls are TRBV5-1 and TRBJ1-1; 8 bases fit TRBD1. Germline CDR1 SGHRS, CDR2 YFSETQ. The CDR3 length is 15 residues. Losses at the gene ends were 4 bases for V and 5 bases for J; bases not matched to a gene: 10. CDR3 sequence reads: CASSGQGAWRTEAFF. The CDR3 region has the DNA TGCGCCAGCAGCGGGCAGGGGGCTTGGAGAACTGAAGCTTTCTTT.

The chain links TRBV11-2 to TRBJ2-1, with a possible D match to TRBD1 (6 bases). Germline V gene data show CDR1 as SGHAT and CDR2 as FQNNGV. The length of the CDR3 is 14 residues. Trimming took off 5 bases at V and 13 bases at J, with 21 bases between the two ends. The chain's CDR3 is CASSQLQGKETQFF. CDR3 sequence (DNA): TGTGCCAGCAGCCAACTCCAGGGGAAAGAGACCCAGTTCTTC.

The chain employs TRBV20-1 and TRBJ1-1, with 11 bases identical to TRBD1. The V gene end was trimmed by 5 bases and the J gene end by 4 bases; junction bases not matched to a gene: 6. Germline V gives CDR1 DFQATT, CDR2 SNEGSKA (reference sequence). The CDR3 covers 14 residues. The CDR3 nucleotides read TGCAGTGCTTCGGACAGGGGGCTCTTCACTGAAGCTTTCTTT. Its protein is CSASDRGLFTEAFF.

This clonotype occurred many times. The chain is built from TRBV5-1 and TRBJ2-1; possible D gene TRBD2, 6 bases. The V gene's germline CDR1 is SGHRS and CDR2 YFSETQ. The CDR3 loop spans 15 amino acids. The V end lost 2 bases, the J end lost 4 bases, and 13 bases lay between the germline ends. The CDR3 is CASSFAGGEYNEQFF. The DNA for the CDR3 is TGCGCCAGCAGCTTCGCCGGAGGGGAATACAATGAGCAGTTCTTC.

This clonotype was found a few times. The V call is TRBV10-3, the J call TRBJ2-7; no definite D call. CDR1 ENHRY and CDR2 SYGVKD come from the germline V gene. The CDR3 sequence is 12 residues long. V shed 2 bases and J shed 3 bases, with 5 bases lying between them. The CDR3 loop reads CAISESFYEQYF. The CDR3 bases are TGTGCCATCAGTGAGAGTTTCTACGAGCAGTACTTC.

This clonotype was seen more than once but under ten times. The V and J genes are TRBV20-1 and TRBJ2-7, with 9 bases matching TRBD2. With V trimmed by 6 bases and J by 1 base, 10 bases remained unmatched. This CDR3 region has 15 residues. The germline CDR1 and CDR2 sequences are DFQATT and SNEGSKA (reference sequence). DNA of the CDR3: TGCAGTGCATTCTCCTTAGCGGGAGTTTCCTACGAGCAGTACTTC. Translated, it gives CSAFSLAGVSYEQYF.

In nucleotides, the CDR3 is TGTGCCAGCAGACGCAGGGGTATCGGGACTGAAGCTTTCTTT. It translates to CASRRRGIGTEAFF. The chain is built from TRBV6-1 and TRBJ1-1; D is perhaps TRBD1 (6 bases). The CDR3 is 14 residues long. V lost 6 bases, J lost 5 bases, and 16 bases lay in between. Germline V gene data show CDR1 as MNHNS and CDR2 as SASEGT.

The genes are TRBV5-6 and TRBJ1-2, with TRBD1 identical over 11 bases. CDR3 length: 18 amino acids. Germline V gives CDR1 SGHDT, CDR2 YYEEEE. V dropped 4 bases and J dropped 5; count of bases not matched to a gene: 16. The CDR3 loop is CASSLFSGTGGRGYGYTF. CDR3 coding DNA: TGTGCCAGCAGCCTTTTTTCCGGGACAGGGGGACGTGGGTATGGCTACACCTTC.

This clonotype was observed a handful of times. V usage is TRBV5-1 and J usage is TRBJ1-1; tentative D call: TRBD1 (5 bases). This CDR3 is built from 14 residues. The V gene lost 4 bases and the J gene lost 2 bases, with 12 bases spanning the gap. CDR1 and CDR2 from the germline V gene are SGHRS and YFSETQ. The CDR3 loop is CASSLRVSNTEAFF. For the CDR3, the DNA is TGCGCCAGCAGCCTCAGGGTCTCAAACACTGAAGCTTTCTTT.